A single sample gave rise to the 17 T cell receptor beta chains below, sequenced in a study of PD-1 blockade in mismatch repair-deficient tumors. The method was immunoSEQ multiplex PCR; TCRdb's version includes in-frame clones alone and lacks a portion of them. This table holds some 130,000 clones, 85% to 90% found once. This specimen consisted of peripheral blood, obtained just under 74 weeks after starting pembrolizumab. The receptors were gathered from an adult with mismatch repair-deficient cancer.

The chain links TRBV5-6 to TRBJ1-1; unclear D gene. The V end lost 1 base, the J end lost 1 base, and 2 bases lay between the germline ends. The CDR3 loop spans 12 amino acids. The V gene's germline CDR1 is SGHDT and CDR2 YYEEEE. CDR3 sequence reads: CASSLQNTEAFF. CDR3 coding DNA: TGTGCCAGCAGCTTGCAGAACACTGAAGCTTTCTTT. The full variable domain, in which reference TRBV5-6 and TRBJ1-1 provide the parts outside the CDR3, is DAGVTQSPTHLIKTRGQQVTLRCSPKSGHDTVSWYQQALGQGPQFIFQYYEEEERQRGNFPDRFSGHQFPNYSSELNVNALLLGDSALYLCASSLQNTEAFFGQGTRLTVV.

V is TRBV11-2 and J is TRBJ2-3; D is possibly TRBD2 (6 bases). Germline V gene sequence: CDR1 SGHAT, CDR2 FQNNGV. CDR3 length: 17 residues. V lost 1 base and J lost 4, with 18 bases in between. The CDR3 nucleotides read TGTGCCAGCAGCTTAGTCGGACGGGGAGGATGGTCAGATACGCAGTATTTT. Translating it yields CASSLVGRGGWSDTQYF.

This rearrangement joins TRBV28 to TRBJ2-5; D possibly corresponds to TRBD1 (5 bases). Per the germline V gene, CDR1 is MDHEN and CDR2 is SYDVKM. Between the trimmed V and J ends, which lost 5 bases and 4 bases, there was a span of 17 bases. The length of the CDR3 is 15 residues. CDR3 sequence: CASSPESGYGETQYF. CDR3 in DNA: TGTGCCAGCAGTCCGGAATCAGGGTATGGAGAGACCCAGTACTTC.

The DNA of the CDR3 is TGTGCCAGCAGTTACTGGGGGGGGCAGGAAGCCGGGGAGCTGTTTTTT. Its translation: CASSYWGGQEAGELFF. V is TRBV6-6 and J is TRBJ2-2; a weak D match, TRBD2 (7 bases). V was clipped by 1 base and J by 6 bases, with 15 bases between them. The germline gives CDR1 MNHNY, CDR2 SVGAGI (reference sequence). This CDR3 is built from 16 residues.

This chain joins TRBV2 and TRBJ1-5; tentative D call: TRBD1 (6 bases). The germline CDR1 and CDR2 sequences are SNHLY and FYNNEI. The CDR3 sequence is 15 residues long. V was shortened by 7 bases and J by 2 bases, with 15 bases between the two germline ends. CDR3 sequence reads: CASKQQGVGNQPQHF. The CDR3, as DNA: TGTGCCAGCAAACAACAGGGTGTTGGCAATCAGCCCCAGCATTTT.

The sample holds a few counts of this clone. The chain couples TRBV10-3 to TRBJ2-1; the D is unclear. CDR3 size: 15 residues. V lost 3 bases, J lost 6 bases, and 15 bases lay in between. Per the germline V gene, CDR1 is ENHRY and CDR2 is SYGVKD. The CDR3 reads CAISDIQSRSNEQFF. CDR3 DNA sequence: TGTGCCATCAGTGATATTCAGTCCCGGAGCAATGAGCAGTTCTTC.

The genes are TRBV19 and TRBJ2-7; D is perhaps TRBD1 or TRBD2 (5 bases each). Germline V gene lookup returns CDR1 LNHDA and CDR2 SQIVND (reference sequence). Trimming shortened V by 3 bases and J by 4 bases, and 10 bases separated the two germline ends. The CDR3 runs 13 residues. CDR3 bases: TGTGCCAGTAGTATGGGGACGGTTTACGAGCAGTACTTC. Amino acid sequence: CASSMGTVYEQYF.

The J gene is TRBJ1-4, the V gene TRBV4-2; D possibly corresponds to TRBD1 (6 bases). V lost 5 bases, J lost 5 bases, and 15 bases lay in between. Germline CDR1 and CDR2: LGHNA and YNFKEQ. The CDR3 is 15 residues long. The DNA for the CDR3 is TGTGCCAGCAGCTCCCGGACAGTTCCAAATGAAAAACTGTTTTTT. This translates into CASSSRTVPNEKLFF.

The count of this clone is one. This chain uses TRBV18 with TRBJ2-5; 7 bases line up with TRBD2. V lost 9 bases to trimming and J lost 5 bases; unmatched junction nucleotides: 9. The V gene's germline CDR1 is KGHSH and CDR2 LQKENI. The CDR3 contains 13 residues. CDR3 residues: CASSGAGRETQYF. In nucleotides, the CDR3 is TGTGCCAGTTCCGGAGCGGGAAGGGAGACCCAGTACTTC.

V and J are TRBV5-1 and TRBJ2-6; 8 bases agree with TRBD2. The V gene's germline CDR1 is SGHRS and CDR2 YFSETQ. Trimming cost V 2 bases and J 4 bases; bases outside gene matches: 8. This CDR3 has 17 amino acids. DNA for the CDR3: TGCGCCAGCAGCTTTGGTGGTAGCGGGACCGGGGCCAACGTCCTGACTTTC. Translated: CASSFGGSGTGANVLTF.

The rearrangement links TRBV27 to TRBJ2-1, with 11 bases fitting TRBD2. J lost 7 bases, V lost 11 bases, and 4 bases had no gene match. Germline assignment: CDR1 MNHEY and CDR2 SMNVEV (reference sequence). The CDR3 covers 12 residues. The CDR3 reads CAVGLAENEQFF. CDR3 nucleotide sequence: TGTGCCGTGGGACTAGCGGAGAATGAGCAGTTCTTC.

V and J are TRBV5-4 and TRBJ2-7, with D hard to call. The CDR3 contains 15 residues. V lost 0 bases and J 2 bases, leaving 12 bases between the germline ends. The germline gives CDR1 SGHNT, CDR2 YYREEE (reference sequence). CDR3 loop: CASSLGPMQTYEQYF. CDR3 coding DNA: TGTGCCAGCAGCTTGGGCCCGATGCAGACCTACGAGCAGTACTTC.

The chain has TRBV15 and TRBJ1-2, with D possibly being TRBD1 (6 bases). Germline CDR1 LNHNV, CDR2 YYDKDF (reference sequence). The V gene lost 1 base and the J gene lost 6 bases, with 21 bases spanning the gap. This CDR3 has 17 residues. The CDR3 DNA sequence: TGTGCCACCAGCAGAGGGTTACAGGGAAAGGCTTATAATGGCTACACCTTC. This gives the protein CATSRGLQGKAYNGYTF. Together with reference TRBV15 and TRBJ1-2, the CDR3 gives the full variable domain: DAMVIQNPRYQVTQFGKPVTLSCSQTLNHNVMYWYQQKSSQAPKLLFHYYDKDFNNEADTPDNFQSRRPNTSFCFLDIRSPGLGDTAMYLCATSRGLQGKAYNGYTFGSGTRLTVV.

V is TRBV5-1 and J is TRBJ2-1; no clear D gene. Trimming removed 0 bases at V and 12 bases at J, with 13 bases between. From germline, CDR1 is SGHRS and CDR2 YFSETQ. This CDR3 comprises 13 residues. The CDR3 DNA reads as TGCGCCAGCAGCTTGGATGGGGTCTCTGGGCAGTTCTTC. Protein product: CASSLDGVSGQFF.

The rearrangement joins TRBV13 to TRBJ1-1; D possibly corresponds to TRBD1 (5 bases). Per germline, CDR1 PRHDT and CDR2 FYEKMQ (reference sequence). V was clipped by 6 bases and J by 6 bases, with 14 bases between them. This CDR3 spans 13 amino acids. The CDR3 DNA reads TGTGCCAGCAGGGTACGGGGGGACTCTGAAGCTTTCTTT. It is translated as CASRVRGDSEAFF. Complete variable domain (other parts from reference TRBV13 and TRBJ1-1): AAGVIQSPRHLIKEKRETATLKCYPIPRHDTVYWYQQGPGQDPQFLISFYEKMQSDKGSIPDRFSAQQFSDYHSELNMSSLELGDSALYFCASRVRGDSEAFFGQGTRLTVV.

V and J are TRBV6-5 and TRBJ2-7; 7 positions match TRBD1. V dropped 0 bases and J dropped 2; count of bases not matched to a gene: 7. Per the germline V gene, CDR1 is MNHEY and CDR2 is SVGAGI. CDR3 length: 16 residues. CDR3 DNA sequence: TGTGCCAGCAGTTACTCCGCCGGGACAGTTACCTACGAGCAGTACTTC. Its protein product is CASSYSAGTVTYEQYF.

The chain carries TRBV5-1 and TRBJ1-1; the D gene is possibly TRBD1 (5 bases). The CDR3 has 13 residues. With 4 bases removed from V and 7 bases from J, the gap between germline ends came to 14 bases. The germline gives CDR1 SGHRS, CDR2 YFSETQ. CDR3 sequence reads: CASSRRPTDEAFF. Here the CDR3 DNA reads TGCGCCAGCAGCCGACGCCCGACAGATGAAGCTTTCTTT.